This T cell receptor beta chain was documented in a study of blood T cell repertoires in COVID-19. Trimming at V came to 0 bases and at J to 4 bases, leaving 9 bases not matched to a gene. This CDR3 has 16 residues. Germline V gene lookup returns CDR1 SGHDN and CDR2 FVKESK. Method: immunoSEQ multiplex PCR; TCRdb's copy keeps in-frame clones and lacks some. The sample includes roughly 230,000 clones, 75% to 90% seen only once; the top ten take 27%. This sequence was found in a man aged 40-55 years with acute or convalescent COVID-19. The sequencing input was peripheral blood. V usage is TRBV14 and J usage is TRBJ2-7, with TRBD2 identical over 7 bases. This CDR3 reads CASSQDTSISGYEQYF. DNA for the CDR3: TGTGCCAGCAGCCAAGATACCTCAATTAGCGGGTACGAGCAGTACTTC.